The 29 T cell receptor beta chains presented below share a single source sample, sequenced in a study of blood T cell repertoires in COVID-19. TCRdb's copy holds only in-frame clones and misses some; the assay was immunoSEQ multiplex PCR. The sample has over 90,000 clones, about four fifths seen once. Sequencing was performed on peripheral blood. Receptors were obtained from a human donor in a cohort sampled during active COVID-19.

This chain joins TRBV5-1 and TRBJ1-1; D not certain. V lost 0 bases and J lost 2, with 11 bases in between. CDR3 length: 15 residues. The germline CDR1 and CDR2 sequences are SGHRS and YFSETQ. CDR3: CASSLVWPGNTEAFF. CDR3 nucleotide sequence: TGCGCCAGCAGCTTGGTTTGGCCGGGAAACACTGAAGCTTTCTTT.

This sequence joins TRBV5-1 and TRBJ2-5, with 10 bases identical to TRBD2. The CDR3 length is 14 residues. Trimming took 4 bases from V and 3 from J; bases not matched to a gene: 3. Germline V gene sequence: CDR1 SGHRS, CDR2 YFSETQ. Here the CDR3 DNA reads TGCGCCAGCAGCATCGGACTAGCGGAAGAGACCCAGTACTTC. It encodes CASSIGLAEETQYF.

This clone appeared a few times. The V and J genes are TRBV6-5 and TRBJ1-6; D not certain. This CDR3 contains 15 residues. The V gene's germline CDR1 is MNHEY and CDR2 SVGAGI. Trimming took 0 bases from V and 5 from J, leaving 8 bases between them. The CDR3 here is CASSYSNRNNSPLHF. In nucleotides, the CDR3 is TGTGCCAGCAGTTACTCGAACAGAAATAATTCACCCCTCCACTTT.

This chain uses TRBV5-4 with TRBJ2-5; 12 bases fit TRBD2. This CDR3 spans 17 amino acids. Germline assignment: CDR1 SGHNT and CDR2 YYREEE (reference sequence). The ends lost 4 bases at V and 7 bases at J; junction bases unmatched: 14. The CDR3 bases are TGTGCCAGCAGCACCCCTAGCGGGGGGGCCAGGGGTTCGACCCAGTACTTC. The encoded protein is CASSTPSGGARGSTQYF.

The chain recombines TRBV5-1 with TRBJ2-7; 8 nucleotides match TRBD2. The CDR3 is made up of 17 amino acids. Germline V gives CDR1 SGHRS, CDR2 YFSETQ. V lost 2 bases, J lost 0 bases, and 10 bases stayed unmatched. The CDR3 reads CASSFPRGAGASYEQYF. CDR3 bases: TGCGCCAGCAGCTTCCCAAGGGGAGCGGGGGCCTCCTACGAGCAGTACTTC.

The chain is built from TRBV29-1 and TRBJ1-2, with a weak D call TRBD1 (6 bases). Germline V gene lookup returns CDR1 SQVTM and CDR2 ANQGSEA. The CDR3 sequence is 11 residues long. V was trimmed by 5 bases and J by 6 bases, leaving 10 bases between them. CDR3 nucleotide sequence: TGCAGCGTTTGGGGGCAGCATGGCTACACCTTC. Its translation: CSVWGQHGYTF.

In regard to this clone: The same CDR3 also results from other DNA sequences found in this sample. The chain uses TRBV4-1 and TRBJ1-1, with D perhaps TRBD1 (6 bases). The CDR3 is 14 amino acids. Germline V gives CDR1 MGHRA, CDR2 YSYEKL. V lost 1 base to trimming and J lost 1 base, with 7 bases between them. CDR3 sequence: CASSQGTANTEAFF. The CDR3, as DNA: TGCGCCAGCAGCCAAGGGACAGCGAACACTGAAGCTTTCTTT.

This rearrangement joins TRBV30 to TRBJ2-1; 9 bases are shared with TRBD2. With V trimmed by 4 bases and J by 8 bases, 15 bases remained unmatched. Germline V gene sequence: CDR1 GTSNPN, CDR2 SVGIG (reference sequence). This CDR3 is built from 16 residues. The CDR3 sequence: CAWTLPGGGAADEQFF. The CDR3 DNA follows: TGTGCCTGGACCCTCCCCGGCGGGGGGGCCGCGGATGAGCAGTTCTTC.

This clone was seen a single time. The rearrangement links TRBV10-1 to TRBJ1-5; a possible D gene is TRBD1 (6 bases). CDR1 WNHNN and CDR2 SYGVQD come from the germline V gene (reference sequence). CDR3 length equals 16 residues. Trimming pared 6 bases from V and 1 base from J, leaving 16 bases between. CDR3 region: CASRRGQLKSNQPQHF. CDR3 coding DNA: TGCGCCAGCAGAAGAGGACAGCTCAAAAGCAATCAGCCCCAGCATTTT.

The chain couples TRBV14 to TRBJ1-1, with D uncertain. Germline V gene lookup returns CDR1 SGHDN and CDR2 FVKESK. CDR3 length equals 13 residues. With 2 bases removed from V and 5 bases from J, the gap between germline ends came to 9 bases. The CDR3 DNA reads as TGTGCCAGCAGCCAAACAAGTCAGACTGAAGCTTTCTTT. Translated, it gives CASSQTSQTEAFF.

The rearrangement joins TRBV10-3 to TRBJ1-2, with 7 bases lining up with TRBD1. The CDR3 loop spans 18 amino acids. The junction had 10 bases not matched to a gene; V was cut back by 0 bases and J by 0 bases. The V gene's germline CDR1 is ENHRY and CDR2 SYGVKD. CDR3 residues: CAISESPTGYTTNYGYTF. In DNA, the CDR3 is TGTGCCATCAGTGAGTCCCCGACAGGGTACACAACTAACTATGGCTACACCTTC.

The gene calls are TRBV5-8 and TRBJ1-4, with D possibly TRBD1 on 5 matching bases. This CDR3 spans 15 amino acids. Per the germline V gene, CDR1 is SGHTS and CDR2 is YDEGEE. The ends were cut back, 4 bases at V and 7 bases at J, with 17 bases in the middle. The CDR3 region has the DNA TGTGCCAGCAGCCCGTGGGGCCAGGGAACTGAAAAACTGTTTTTT. Protein sequence: CASSPWGQGTEKLFF.

The genes are TRBV2 and TRBJ1-5; weak D call: TRBD1 (6 bases). V was cut by 2 bases and J by 7 bases, with 12 bases left in between. This CDR3 has 14 amino acids. Germline values: CDR1 SNHLY, CDR2 FYNNEI. CDR3 nucleotide sequence: TGTGCCAGCAGTGAACGGGGGGCGCGGCAGCCCCAGCATTTT. It translates to CASSERGARQPQHF.

CDR3 sequence (DNA): TGTGCCAGCAGTTACCATGGGACAGGGCGCTATGGCTACACCTTC. This sequence encodes CASSYHGTGRYGYTF. The gene calls are TRBV6-5 and TRBJ1-2; 9 bases fit TRBD1. Germline-derived CDR1 and CDR2 are MNHEY and SVGAGI. This CDR3 contains 15 residues. Losses at the gene ends were 2 bases for V and 4 bases for J; bases not matched to a gene: 5.

The chain recombines TRBV7-6 with TRBJ2-7; D possibly corresponds to TRBD1 (5 bases). The CDR3 loop spans 18 amino acids. Germline values: CDR1 SGHVS, CDR2 FNYEAQ. With 1 base removed from V and 0 bases from J, the gap between germline ends came to 19 bases. DNA for the CDR3: TGTGCCAGCAGCTTAGAATCCCCGCGACAGTCTAGCTCCTACGAGCAGTACTTC. Residues: CASSLESPRQSSSYEQYF.

This chain joins TRBV30 and TRBJ2-7; tentatively, D is TRBD2 (7 bases). CDR1 and CDR2 from the germline V gene are GTSNPN and SVGIG (reference sequence). Trimming shortened V by 0 bases and J by 2 bases, and 11 bases separated the two germline ends. The CDR3 runs to 14 residues. CDR3: CAWSVNGGPYEQYF. The DNA for the CDR3 is TGTGCCTGGAGTGTGAACGGGGGGCCCTACGAGCAGTACTTC.

This chain joins TRBV5-1 and TRBJ2-3, with D possibly being TRBD2 (6 bases). The germline V gene has CDR1 SGHRS and CDR2 YFSETQ. The CDR3 is 16 amino acids. V lost 4 bases to trimming and J lost 0 bases, with 15 bases between them. CDR3: CASSPPLRGSTDTQYF. The CDR3, as DNA: TGCGCCAGCAGCCCCCCCCTGCGGGGTAGCACAGATACGCAGTATTTT.

The chain carries TRBV5-1 and TRBJ2-5, with 8 bases that match TRBD2. CDR1 is SGHRS and CDR2 is YFSETQ in the germline V gene. The CDR3 extends over 14 amino acids. The V and J ends lost 2 bases and 5 bases, in that order; junction bases with no gene match: 5. The DNA of the CDR3 is TGCGCCAGCAGCTTCTCGCGGGGGGATGAGACCCAGTACTTC. It specifies CASSFSRGDETQYF.

The V and J genes are TRBV7-2 and TRBJ1-1; a weak D match, TRBD1 (5 bases). There are 14 residues in the CDR3. Germline V lookup: CDR1 SGHTA, CDR2 FQGNSA. Trimming cost V 5 bases and J 3 bases, with 13 bases left between them. CDR3 in amino acids: CASSPAQGYTEAFF. The CDR3 DNA is TGTGCCAGCAGCCCAGCCCAGGGATACACTGAAGCTTTCTTT. The full variable domain, completed using reference TRBV7-2 and TRBJ1-1, is GAGVSQSPSNKVTEKGKDVELRCDPISGHTALYWYRQSLGQGLEFLIYFQGNSAPDKSGLPSDRFSAERTGGSVSTLTIQRTQQEDSAVYLCASSPAQGYTEAFFGQGTRLTVV.

The CDR3 region is CASSLAETDYGYTF. In DNA form, the CDR3 reads TGTGCCAGCAGCTTAGCGGAGACCGACTATGGCTACACCTTC. The J gene is TRBJ1-2, the V gene TRBV7-8; D is ambiguous. V gave up 0 bases and J gave up 3 bases, with 8 bases separating them. This CDR3 region has 14 residues. CDR1 and CDR2 from the germline V gene are SGHVS and FQNEAQ. Combining the CDR3 with reference TRBV7-8 and TRBJ1-2 gives the whole variable domain GAGVSQSPRYKVAKRGQDVALRCDPISGHVSLFWYQQALGQGPEFLTYFQNEAQLDKSGLPSDRFFAERPEGSVSTLKIQRTQQEDSAVYLCASSLAETDYGYTFGSGTRLTVV.

In this sample, this clone turned up once. The chain combines TRBV6-5 with TRBJ2-5, with D possibly matching TRBD1 (6 bases). This CDR3 has 15 residues. V lost 2 bases and J lost 1, with 11 bases in between. CDR1 MNHEY and CDR2 SVGAGI come from the germline V gene. The CDR3: CASSYDYRAQETQYF. CDR3 nucleotide sequence: TGTGCCAGCAGTTACGACTACAGGGCCCAAGAGACCCAGTACTTC.

This clone was counted between two and nine times. The chain combines TRBV5-1 with TRBJ2-3, with D possibly being TRBD2 (7 bases). Trimming pared 1 base from V and 5 bases from J, leaving 14 bases between. The CDR3 has 15 residues. Germline values: CDR1 SGHRS, CDR2 YFSETQ. This chain's CDR3 is CASSLNGGGEDTQYF. The CDR3 coding sequence is TGCGCCAGCAGCTTGAATGGCGGGGGCGAAGATACGCAGTATTTT.

V usage is TRBV6-4 and J usage is TRBJ2-1, with 8 bases aligning to TRBD1. Looked up from germline, CDR1 is MRHNA and CDR2 is SNTAGT. CDR3 length: 14 residues. V was clipped by 3 bases and J by 7 bases; unmatched bases: 5. The DNA for the CDR3 is TGTGCCAGCAGTGAGGGACAGGCAATAAATGAGCAGTTCTTC. It translates to CASSEGQAINEQFF.

This clone was seen a single time. The gene calls are TRBV9 and TRBJ2-2; 8 nucleotides line up with TRBD1. Germline V gene lookup returns CDR1 SGDLS and CDR2 YYNGEE. The CDR3 is 17 residues long. Trimming at V came to 3 bases and at J to 7 bases, leaving 14 bases not matched to a gene. CDR3 in amino acids: CASSAQSGQGSIGELFF. The CDR3 DNA reads as TGTGCCAGCAGCGCTCAGAGTGGACAGGGATCGATCGGGGAGCTGTTTTTT.

This clone showed up just once. J is TRBJ2-4 and V is TRBV6-5; D is possibly TRBD2 (5 bases). The CDR3 extends over 12 amino acids. V was pared by 8 bases and J by 6 bases, with 11 bases between. The germline gives CDR1 MNHEY, CDR2 SVGAGI. The CDR3 nucleotides read TGTGCCAGCGGGAGTCGGGGAAACATTCAGTACTTC. Protein: CASGSRGNIQYF.

V is TRBV20-1 and J is TRBJ2-7; perhaps TRBD1 as D (5 bases). The CDR3 runs 14 residues. Looked up from germline, CDR1 is DFQATT and CDR2 is SNEGSKA (reference sequence). Trimming took off 3 bases at V and 0 bases at J, with 12 bases between the two ends. CDR3 region: CSASRQGLSYEQYF. CDR3 DNA: TGCAGTGCTAGTCGGCAGGGCCTCTCCTACGAGCAGTACTTC.

The chain links TRBV28 to TRBJ2-2, with D unclear. V was clipped by 2 bases and J by 7 bases, with 8 bases between them. The CDR3 has 13 amino acids. From germline, CDR1 is MDHEN and CDR2 SYDVKM. The CDR3 region is CASSLVPLGELFF. The CDR3 DNA is TGTGCCAGCAGTTTAGTCCCTCTCGGGGAGCTGTTTTTT. The whole variable domain, remainder taken from reference TRBV28 and TRBJ2-2, is DVKVTQSSRYLVKRTGEKVFLECVQDMDHENMFWYRQDPGLGLRLIYFSYDVKMKEKGDIPEGYSVSREKKERFSLILESASTNQTSMYLCASSLVPLGELFFGEGSRLTVL.

The chain uses TRBV7-9 and TRBJ2-3, with a possible D match to TRBD2 (6 bases). Looked up from germline, CDR1 is SEHNR and CDR2 is FQNEAQ (reference sequence). Trimming pared 3 bases from V and 1 base from J, leaving 17 bases between. CDR3 length equals 17 residues. The CDR3 here is CASSFPSDGRRTDTQYF. The CDR3 bases are TGTGCCAGCAGCTTCCCCTCAGACGGGAGACGCACAGATACGCAGTATTTT.

In its sample, this clone was seen many times. The rearrangement joins TRBV15 to TRBJ2-7; a possible D gene is TRBD1 (6 bases). Germline V gene lookup returns CDR1 LNHNV and CDR2 YYDKDF (reference sequence). This CDR3 has 13 amino acids. The V and J ends lost 3 bases and 5 bases respectively, with 11 bases between them. CDR3 DNA: TGTGCCACCAGCAGGGCAGGGACAAACGAGCAGTACTTC. Its protein is CATSRAGTNEQYF.